These 15 T cell receptor beta chains were sequenced from one sample in a study of cytomegalovirus exposure and HLA in healthy donors. PCR primers comprised 60 Vbeta and 13 Jbeta primers. Measured with immunoSEQ multiplex PCR; TCRdb has only the in-frame clones, and not every one. The sample contains 150,000 to 200,000 clones, 80% of which appear only once. The sequencing sample was made of PBMCs. All receptors derive from a male donor in good health and CMV-seronegative.

V and J are TRBV7-8 and TRBJ2-5, with 7 nucleotides matching TRBD2. Germline V lookup: CDR1 SGHVS, CDR2 FQNEAQ. The V and J ends lost 5 bases and 5 bases, in that order; junction bases with no gene match: 17. CDR3 size: 17 residues. CDR3 protein: CASSPSRPAGSRETQYF. The CDR3 nucleotides read TGTGCCAGCAGCCCCTCGCGTCCAGCGGGGAGCCGGGAGACCCAGTACTTC.

The gene calls are TRBV5-4 and TRBJ2-5; 7 bases match TRBD2. The CDR3 runs to 15 residues. CDR1 and CDR2 from the germline V gene are SGHNT and YYREEE (reference sequence). V lost 2 bases, J lost 0 bases, and 4 bases stayed unmatched. The CDR3, as DNA: TGTGCCAGCAGCTTTAATAGCGGGTACCAAGAGACCCAGTACTTC. Protein sequence: CASSFNSGYQETQYF.

This rearrangement joins TRBV6-4 to TRBJ1-1; a weak D match, TRBD1 (5 bases). This CDR3 contains 14 residues. Germline values: CDR1 MRHNA, CDR2 SNTAGT. Trimming removed 2 bases from V and 9 bases from J, with 16 bases in between. CDR3 loop: CASSDRPGSGQAFF. The CDR3 DNA follows: TGTGCCAGCAGTGACCGTCCGGGCTCAGGGCAAGCTTTCTTT.

The chain uses TRBV7-2 and TRBJ1-1; D is uncertain. Trimming stripped 5 bases from V and 4 bases from J, with 14 bases between. The CDR3 is 14 residues long. CDR1 and CDR2 (germline): SGHTA, FQGNSA. CDR3 sequence: CASSVLEGITEAFF. In nucleotides, the CDR3 is TGTGCCAGCAGCGTTCTGGAGGGTATCACTGAAGCTTTCTTT.

This sequence joins TRBV5-4 and TRBJ2-3; a possible D gene is TRBD1 (6 bases). Germline CDR1 reads SGHNT; CDR2 reads YYREEE (reference sequence). CDR3 size: 14 residues. Trimming pared 4 bases from V and 1 base from J, leaving 10 bases between. The CDR3 DNA is TGTGCCAGCAGCCAGGGGTGGGGCACAGATACGCAGTATTTT. This codes for CASSQGWGTDTQYF.

The chain links TRBV18 to TRBJ1-3; tentative D call: TRBD1 (5 bases). Germline loops: CDR1 KGHSH, CDR2 LQKENI. With 8 bases removed from V and 0 bases from J, the gap between germline ends came to 11 bases. The CDR3 sequence is 14 residues long. CDR3 protein: CASTPQGSGNTIYF. CDR3 DNA: TGTGCCAGCACGCCTCAGGGCTCTGGAAACACCATATATTTT.

The J gene is TRBJ2-5, the V gene TRBV5-1; D remains ambiguous. Germline loops: CDR1 SGHRS, CDR2 YFSETQ. This CDR3 region has 15 residues. V was trimmed by 0 bases and J by 1 base, leaving 10 bases between them. This CDR3 reads CASSLAGSGQETQYF. In nucleotides, the CDR3 is TGCGCCAGCAGCTTGGCCGGGTCGGGCCAAGAGACCCAGTACTTC.

The chain has TRBV2 and TRBJ1-6, with 10 bases matching TRBD1. V trimming: 0 bases; J trimming: 8 bases; junction bases outside the gene matches: 4. The CDR3 has 16 residues. Germline V CDR1 and CDR2: SNHLY, FYNNEI. CDR3: CASSEARTGGHSPLHF. As DNA, the CDR3 is TGTGCCAGCAGTGAAGCGCGGACAGGGGGTCATTCACCCCTCCACTTT.

The gene calls are TRBV7-9 and TRBJ2-7; D possibly corresponds to TRBD1 (6 bases). This CDR3 has 15 amino acids. Trimming removed 4 bases from V and 5 bases from J, with 18 bases in between. Germline loops: CDR1 SEHNR, CDR2 FQNEAQ (reference sequence). The chain's CDR3 is CASSSIGGLGNEQYF. The CDR3 DNA is TGTGCCAGCAGCTCTATAGGGGGATTAGGGAACGAGCAGTACTTC.

This rearrangement joins TRBV29-1 to TRBJ2-7; the match to TRBD1 covers 7 bases. V trimming: 3 bases; J trimming: 2 bases; junction bases outside the gene matches: 4. The V gene's germline CDR1 is SQVTM and CDR2 ANQGSEA. The CDR3 has 13 residues. This CDR3 is CSVEGQSTYEQYF. In DNA form, the CDR3 reads TGCAGCGTTGAGGGACAGAGTACCTACGAGCAGTACTTC.

This clone occurred a few times. This chain links TRBV5-4 with TRBJ2-5; 10 nucleotides line up with TRBD2. Germline V gene data show CDR1 as SGHNT and CDR2 as YYREEE (reference sequence). V was clipped by 4 bases and J by 5 bases; unmatched bases: 8. This CDR3 spans 15 amino acids. This CDR3 is CASSRTSGSGETQYF. CDR3 nucleotides: TGTGCCAGCAGCCGGACTAGCGGCTCAGGGGAGACCCAGTACTTC.

The CDR3 region is CASSYSGRSNEQFF. The CDR3 DNA follows: TGTGCCAGCAGTTACTCTGGGCGTAGCAATGAGCAGTTCTTC. The chain joins TRBV6-5 to TRBJ2-1; no firm D call. Germline V gene data show CDR1 as MNHEY and CDR2 as SVGAGI. With 0 bases removed from V and 6 bases from J, the gap between germline ends came to 9 bases. The CDR3 runs to 14 residues.

This clone was recorded only once. CDR3 region: CASSEADRYQPQHF. The CDR3 coding sequence is TGTGCCAGCAGTGAGGCCGACAGGTATCAGCCCCAGCATTTT. J is TRBJ1-5 and V is TRBV6-1; D is possibly TRBD1 (6 bases). This CDR3 has 14 amino acids. CDR1 and CDR2 from the germline V gene are MNHNS and SASEGT. Trimming pared 3 bases from V and 5 bases from J, leaving 11 bases between.

J is TRBJ1-1 and V is TRBV27; D is undetermined. With 0 bases removed from V and 4 bases from J, the gap between germline ends came to 6 bases. Germline V lookup: CDR1 MNHEY, CDR2 SMNVEV (reference sequence). This CDR3 contains 13 residues. In nucleotides, the CDR3 is TGTGCCAGCAGTTTATCGGGCCTCACTGAAGCTTTCTTT. Translating it yields CASSLSGLTEAFF.

The V call is TRBV30, the J call TRBJ1-6; no clear D. V lost 4 bases, J lost 1 base, and 14 bases lay in between. CDR3 size: 16 residues. CDR1 and CDR2 from the germline V gene are GTSNPN and SVGIG (reference sequence). CDR3: CAWMKTRGSYNSPLHF. CDR3 DNA sequence: TGTGCCTGGATGAAAACCCGGGGATCCTATAATTCACCCCTCCACTTT.